This TCR beta chain was identified during a study of shared T cell receptors in the human thymus. Germline CDR1 is SGHVS and CDR2 is FNYEAQ. This CDR3 is 13 amino acids long. V was trimmed by 4 bases and J by 6 bases, leaving 10 bases between them. Measured with immunoSEQ multiplex PCR; TCRdb has only the in-frame clones, and not every one. The table has 500,000 to 550,000 clones, 70% to 80% seen once. This sample was shared with a second study, whose subject was human thymus T cells. From that study: Having surgery to correct congenital heart defects, healthy Finnish infants acted as the donors. Thymic resections from corrective heart surgery supplied the tissue. An apparent bias in V and J gene usage was seen in thymic and blood repertoires. Related research found strongly overlapping thymic repertoires in unrelated individuals.

Specimen: thymocytes. The TCR was taken from a boy younger than two with a congenital heart defect. J is TRBJ2-1 and V is TRBV7-6; D gene uncertain. The CDR3 DNA reads TGTGCCAGCAGCTCCCCCGGTCCCAATGAGCAGTTCTTC. Amino acid sequence: CASSSPGPNEQFF. Combining the CDR3 with reference TRBV7-6 and TRBJ2-1 gives the whole variable domain GAGVSQSPRYKVTKRGQDVALRCDPISGHVSLYWYRQALGQGPEFLTYFNYEAQQDKSGLPNDRFSAERPEGSISTLTIQRTEQRDSAMYRCASSSPGPNEQFFGPGTRLTVL.